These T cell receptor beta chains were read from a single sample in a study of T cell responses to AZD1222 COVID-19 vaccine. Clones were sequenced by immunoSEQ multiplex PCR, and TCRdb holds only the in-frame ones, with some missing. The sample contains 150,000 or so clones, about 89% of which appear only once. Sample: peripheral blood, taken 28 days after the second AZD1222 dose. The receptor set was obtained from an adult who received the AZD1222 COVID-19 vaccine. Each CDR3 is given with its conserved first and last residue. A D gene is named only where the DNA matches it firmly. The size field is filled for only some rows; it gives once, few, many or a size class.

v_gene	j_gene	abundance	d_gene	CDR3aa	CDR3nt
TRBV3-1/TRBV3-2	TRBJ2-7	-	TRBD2	CASSPRTSGTYEQYF	TGTGCCAGCAGCCCTCGGACTAGCGGGACCTACGAGCAGTACTTC
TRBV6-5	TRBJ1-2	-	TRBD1	CAIRQGPERNYGYTF	TGTGCCATAAGACAGGGCCCGGAACGGAACTATGGCTACACCTTC
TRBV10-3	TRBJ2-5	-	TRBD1	CATGTAKETQYF	TGTGCCACGGGGACAGCCAAAGAGACCCAGTACTTC
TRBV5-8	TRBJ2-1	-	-	CASSLVRDEQFF	TGTGCCAGCAGCTTGGTTCGGGATGAGCAGTTCTTC
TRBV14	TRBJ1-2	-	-	CASSQDGGRDYGYTF	TGTGCCAGCAGCCAGGACGGTGGCCGGGACTATGGCTACACCTTC
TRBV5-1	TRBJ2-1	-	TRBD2	CASSPGTSGYNEQFF	TGCGCCAGCAGCCCCGGGACTAGCGGATACAATGAGCAGTTCTTC
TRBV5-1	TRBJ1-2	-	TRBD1	CASSGQGRGYTF	TGCGCCAGCAGCGGACAGGGGCGCGGCTACACCTTC
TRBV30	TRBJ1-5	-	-	CAWSVRYRLHGPQHF	TGTGCCTGGAGTGTACGTTACAGACTCCATGGGCCCCAGCATTTT
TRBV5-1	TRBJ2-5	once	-	CASSRLTVQETQYF	TGCGCCAGCAGCCGTTTGACAGTCCAAGAGACCCAGTACTTC
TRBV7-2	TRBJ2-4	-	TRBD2	CASSLPTSGNTKNIQYF	TGTGCCAGCAGCTTACCAACTAGCGGGAACACCAAAAACATTCAGTACTTC
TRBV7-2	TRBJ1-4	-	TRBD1	CASSLEGGRPNEKLFF	TGTGCCAGCAGCTTAGAAGGGGGCAGGCCTAATGAAAAACTGTTTTTT
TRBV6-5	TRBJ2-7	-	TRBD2	CASSNDPSGKYEQYF	TGTGCCAGCAGCAACGACCCTAGCGGGAAATACGAGCAGTACTTC
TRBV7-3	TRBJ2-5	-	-	CASSLMAGGQETQYF	TGTGCCAGCAGCTTAATGGCTGGGGGGCAAGAGACCCAGTACTTC
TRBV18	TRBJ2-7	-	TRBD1	CASSAGGTGRSYEQYF	TGTGCCAGCTCAGCGGGTGGGACAGGGAGAAGCTACGAGCAGTACTTC
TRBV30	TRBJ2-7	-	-	CAWSVPGLGTYEQYF	TGTGCCTGGAGCGTGCCGGGGCTAGGGACCTACGAGCAGTACTTC
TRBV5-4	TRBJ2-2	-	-	CASSPHPGLRGTGELFF	TGTGCCAGCAGCCCACATCCGGGACTCCGGGGGACCGGGGAGCTGTTTTTT
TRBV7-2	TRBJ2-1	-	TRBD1	CASSLLVGQGAGYNEQFF	TGTGCCAGCAGCTTACTAGTTGGGCAGGGGGCCGGATACAATGAGCAGTTCTTC
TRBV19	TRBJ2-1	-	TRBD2	CASGGTSGGINEQFF	TGTGCCAGTGGGGGGACTAGCGGAGGAATTAATGAGCAGTTCTTC
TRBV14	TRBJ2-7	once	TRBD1	CASSQRQGSYEQYF	TGTGCCAGCAGCCAGCGACAGGGCTCCTACGAGCAGTACTTC
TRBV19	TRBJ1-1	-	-	CASSYSGMNTEAFF	TGTGCCAGTAGTTATTCAGGGATGAACACTGAAGCTTTCTTT
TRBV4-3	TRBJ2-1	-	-	CASSQVAAYNEQFF	TGCGCCAGCAGCCAAGTGGCGGCCTACAATGAGCAGTTCTTC
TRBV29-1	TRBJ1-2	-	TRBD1	CSVGDRGPYGYTF	TGCAGCGTTGGGGACAGGGGGCCCTATGGCTACACCTTC
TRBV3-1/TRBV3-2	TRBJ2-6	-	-	CASSPLGGRVRTGANVLTF	TGTGCCAGCAGCCCCCTAGGGGGGCGCGTTCGTACCGGGGCCAACGTCCTGACTTTC
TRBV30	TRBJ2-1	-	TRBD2	CAWRRTSSGGANEQFF	TGTGCCTGGAGGCGTACATCTAGCGGGGGGGCAAATGAGCAGTTCTTC
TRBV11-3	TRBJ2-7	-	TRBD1	CASSSRLQGALPLQYF	TGTGCCAGCAGCTCACGATTACAGGGGGCGCTCCCGTTGCAGTACTTC
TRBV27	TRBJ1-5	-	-	CASSPSWVSNQPQHF	TGTGCCAGCAGCCCCTCGTGGGTTAGCAATCAGCCCCAGCATTTT
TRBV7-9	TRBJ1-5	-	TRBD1	CASNRGTNQPQHF	TGTGCCAGCAACAGGGGTACAAATCAGCCCCAGCATTTT
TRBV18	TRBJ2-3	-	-	CASSPPNGGGWDTDTQYF	TGTGCCAGCTCACCACCGAACGGAGGGGGTTGGGACACAGATACGCAGTATTTT
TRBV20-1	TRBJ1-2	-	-	CSAGRGAAGTF	TGCAGTGCAGGACGGGGGGCCGCGGGAACCTTC
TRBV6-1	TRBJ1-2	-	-	CASSEALLGVGDGYTF	TGTGCCAGCAGTGAAGCGCTTCTGGGGGTGGGGGATGGCTACACCTTC
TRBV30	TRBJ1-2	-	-	CAWSPEGGGRHGYTF	TGTGCCTGGAGTCCAGAGGGTGGAGGGAGGCATGGCTACACCTTC
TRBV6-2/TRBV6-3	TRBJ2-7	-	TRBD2	CASSYSPSGDEQYF	TGTGCCAGCAGTTACTCTCCTAGCGGGGACGAGCAGTACTTC
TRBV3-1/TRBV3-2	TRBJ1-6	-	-	CASSQDVSVILSPLHF	TGTGCCAGCAGCCAAGATGTTTCAGTAATCCTGTCACCCCTCCACTTT
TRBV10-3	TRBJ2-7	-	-	CAISEWQGYF	TGTGCCATCAGTGAATGGCAGGGCTACTTC
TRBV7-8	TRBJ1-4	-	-	CASSPRPVATNEKLFF	TGTGCCAGCAGCCCGCGTCCAGTGGCAACTAATGAAAAACTGTTTTTT
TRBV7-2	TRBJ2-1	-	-	CASRPTMGNEQFF	TGTGCCAGCAGGCCGACTATGGGCAATGAGCAGTTCTTC
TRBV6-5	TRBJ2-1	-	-	CASSNPRLLNNEQFF	TGTGCCAGCAGTAACCCCCGACTGTTAAACAATGAGCAGTTCTTC
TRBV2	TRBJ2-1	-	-	CASEAADEQFF	TGTGCCAGTGAGGCGGCCGATGAGCAGTTCTTC
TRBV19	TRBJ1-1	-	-	CASSIDPQGLGTEAFF	TGTGCCAGTAGTATAGATCCACAGGGCCTGGGAACTGAAGCTTTCTTT
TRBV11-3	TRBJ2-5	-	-	CASSTRMKETQYF	TGTGCCAGCAGCACACGGATGAAAGAGACCCAGTACTTC
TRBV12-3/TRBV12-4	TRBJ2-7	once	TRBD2	CASSLTSASEQYF	TGTGCCAGCAGCCTCACTAGCGCCAGCGAGCAGTACTTC
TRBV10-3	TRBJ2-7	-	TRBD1	CAIGDRGTYEQYF	TGTGCCATCGGGGACAGAGGGACCTACGAGCAGTACTTC
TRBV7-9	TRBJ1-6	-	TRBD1	CASSSGTGNSYSPLHF	TGTGCCAGCAGCTCTGGGACAGGGAATTCATATTCACCCCTCCACTTT